This TCR beta chain was sequenced in a study of blood T cell repertoires in COVID-19. About the study: COVID-19 samples from acute and convalescent phases originated in the United States, Italy and Spain. From T cells, B-cell-depleted T cells, or PBMCs came the material, which was cDNA or gDNA.

Germline-derived CDR1 and CDR2 are LNHDA and SQIVND (reference sequence). V lost 4 bases and J lost 7; bases outside the gene matches: 10. There are 16 residues in the CDR3. Original processing methods: Reference gene primer amplification gave nucleated cell count estimates. The protocol was immunoSEQ multiplex PCR, while the TCRdb copy is restricted to in-frame clones and leaves out a portion. V and J calls and clone size are copied from that table; D and trimming were computed from the DNA. Seen here are just under 350,000 clones, more than 75% observed once, and the top ten hold 2.5% to 4%. Sample: peripheral blood. The genes are TRBV19 and TRBJ1-4; the match to TRBD1 covers 9 bases. The receptor's source is a woman between 18 and 30 years old who had recovered from COVID-19. The CDR3 sequence: CASSTTRTGVFEKLFF. CDR3 coding DNA: TGTGCCAGTAGTACGACTCGGACAGGGGTTTTTGAAAAACTGTTTTTT. The full variable domain, with the rest looked up from reference TRBV19 and TRBJ1-4, is DGGITQSPKYLFRKEGQNVTLSCEQNLNHDAMYWYRQDPGQGLRLIYYSQIVNDFQKGDIAEGYSVSREKKESFPLTVTSAQKNPTAFYLCASSTTRTGVFEKLFFGSGTQLSVL.